Sequencing of this T cell receptor beta chain was carried out in a study of response to subunit inactivated influenza vaccine. This clonotype showed up just a few times. Its antigen is not known. Study-level points and caveats: It was the authors' suggestion that each seasonal influenza vaccination recruits few new T cells.

A single record per CDR3 protein comes from TCRdb applying MiXCR to the RT-PCR reads. The profile shows hundreds of thousands of distinct CDR3 sequences, 11% to 15% of them singletons. Sequenced here: PBMCs from blood, sampled around 15 days before vaccination. This receptor was identified in a man in his fifties who received an inactivated influenza vaccine.

CDR3 region: CASSLSAQGALGYGYTF. CDR3 in DNA: TGTGCCAGCAGCTTATCGGCACAGGGGGCGCTTGGCTATGGCTACACCTTC. The chain recombines TRBV7-6 with TRBJ1-2; 9 nucleotides align to TRBD1. After removal of 2 bases from V and 4 bases from J, the junction contained 11 bases not matched to a gene. Germline CDR1 and CDR2: SGHVS and FNYEAQ. The CDR3 is made up of 17 amino acids.